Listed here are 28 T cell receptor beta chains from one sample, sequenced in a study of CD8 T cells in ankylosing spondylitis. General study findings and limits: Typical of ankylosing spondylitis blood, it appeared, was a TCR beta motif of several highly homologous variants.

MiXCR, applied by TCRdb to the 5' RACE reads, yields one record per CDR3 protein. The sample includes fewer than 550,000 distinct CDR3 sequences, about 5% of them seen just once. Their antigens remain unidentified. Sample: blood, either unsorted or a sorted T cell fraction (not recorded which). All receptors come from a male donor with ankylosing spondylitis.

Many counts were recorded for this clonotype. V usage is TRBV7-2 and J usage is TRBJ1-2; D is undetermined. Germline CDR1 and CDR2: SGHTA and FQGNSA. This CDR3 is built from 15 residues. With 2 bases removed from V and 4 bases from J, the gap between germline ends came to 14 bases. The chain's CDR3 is CASSLKHSPAYGYTF. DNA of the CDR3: TGTGCCAGCAGCTTAAAGCATTCGCCGGCCTATGGCTACACCTTC.

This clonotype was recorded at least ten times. The CDR3: CASSLRGLDTGELFF. Here the CDR3 DNA reads TGTGCCAGCAGTTTACGGGGGCTCGACACCGGGGAGCTGTTTTTT. The V gene is TRBV27, the J gene TRBJ2-2; the D call may be TRBD1 or TRBD2 (6 bases each). Trimming pared 2 bases from V and 3 bases from J, leaving 10 bases between. Germline values: CDR1 MNHEY, CDR2 SMNVEV (reference sequence). CDR3 length: 15 amino acids.

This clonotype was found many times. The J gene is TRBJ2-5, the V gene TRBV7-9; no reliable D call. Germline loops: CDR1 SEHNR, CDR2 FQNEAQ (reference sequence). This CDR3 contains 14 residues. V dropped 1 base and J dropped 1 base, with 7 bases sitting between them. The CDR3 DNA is TGTGCCAGCAGCTTAGGCTTATTCCAAGAGACCCAGTACTTC. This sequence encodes CASSLGLFQETQYF. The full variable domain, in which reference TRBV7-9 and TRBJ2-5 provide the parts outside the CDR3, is DTGVSQNPRHKITKRGQNVTFRCDPISEHNRLYWYRQTLGQGPEFLTYFQNEAQLEKSRLLSDRFSAERPKGSFSTLEIQRTEQGDSAMYLCASSLGLFQETQYFGPGTRLLVL.

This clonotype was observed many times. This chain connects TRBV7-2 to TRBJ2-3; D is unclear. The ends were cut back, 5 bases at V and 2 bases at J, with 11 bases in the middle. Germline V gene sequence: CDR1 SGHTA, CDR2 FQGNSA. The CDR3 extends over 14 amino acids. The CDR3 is CASSPTLYTDTQYF. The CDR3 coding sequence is TGTGCCAGCAGCCCAACCCTCTACACAGATACGCAGTATTTT.

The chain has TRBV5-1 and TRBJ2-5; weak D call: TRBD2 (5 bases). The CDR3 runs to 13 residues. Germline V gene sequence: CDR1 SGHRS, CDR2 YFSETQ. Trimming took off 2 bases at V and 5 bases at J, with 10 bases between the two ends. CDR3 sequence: CASSFSGDETQYF. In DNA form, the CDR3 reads TGCGCCAGCAGCTTCTCCGGGGATGAGACCCAGTACTTC.

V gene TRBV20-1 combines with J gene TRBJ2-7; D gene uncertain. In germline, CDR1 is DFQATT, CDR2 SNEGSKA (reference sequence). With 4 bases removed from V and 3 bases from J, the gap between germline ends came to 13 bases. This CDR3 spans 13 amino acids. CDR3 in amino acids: CSATPDPGYEQYF. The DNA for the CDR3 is TGCAGTGCTACTCCGGACCCAGGCTACGAGCAGTACTTC.

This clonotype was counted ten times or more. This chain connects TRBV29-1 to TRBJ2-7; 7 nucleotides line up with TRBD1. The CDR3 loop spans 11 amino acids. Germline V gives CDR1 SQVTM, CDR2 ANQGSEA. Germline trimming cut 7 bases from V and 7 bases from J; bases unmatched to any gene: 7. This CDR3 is CSARQGREQYF. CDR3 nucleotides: TGCAGCGCGAGACAGGGTAGGGAGCAGTACTTC.

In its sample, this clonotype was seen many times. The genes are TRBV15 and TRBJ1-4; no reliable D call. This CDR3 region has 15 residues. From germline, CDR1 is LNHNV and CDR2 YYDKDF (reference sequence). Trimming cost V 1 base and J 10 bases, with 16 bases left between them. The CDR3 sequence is CATSRVTPAVGKLFF. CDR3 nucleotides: TGTGCCACCAGCAGAGTAACGCCCGCGGTAGGAAAACTGTTTTTT.

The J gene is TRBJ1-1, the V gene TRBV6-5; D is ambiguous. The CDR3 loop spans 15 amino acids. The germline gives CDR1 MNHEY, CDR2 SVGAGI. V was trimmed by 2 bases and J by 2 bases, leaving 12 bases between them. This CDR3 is CASSYLGGINTEAFF. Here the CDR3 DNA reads TGTGCCAGCAGTTACCTCGGCGGGATTAACACTGAAGCTTTCTTT.

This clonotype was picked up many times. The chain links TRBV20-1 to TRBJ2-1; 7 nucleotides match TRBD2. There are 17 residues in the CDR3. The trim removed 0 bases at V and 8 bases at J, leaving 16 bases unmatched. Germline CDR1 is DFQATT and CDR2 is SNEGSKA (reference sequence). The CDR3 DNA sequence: TGCAGTGCTAGAGAGGTCCGGCGGGAGAAGACAGTCCATGAGCAGTTCTTC. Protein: CSAREVRREKTVHEQFF.

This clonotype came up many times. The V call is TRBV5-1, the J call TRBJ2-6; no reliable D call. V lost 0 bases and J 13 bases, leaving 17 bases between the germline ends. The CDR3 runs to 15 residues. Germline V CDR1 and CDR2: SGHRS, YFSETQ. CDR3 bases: TGCGCCAGCAGCTTGGGCCACTTATCGGAAGGGGTCCTGACTTTC. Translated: CASSLGHLSEGVLTF.

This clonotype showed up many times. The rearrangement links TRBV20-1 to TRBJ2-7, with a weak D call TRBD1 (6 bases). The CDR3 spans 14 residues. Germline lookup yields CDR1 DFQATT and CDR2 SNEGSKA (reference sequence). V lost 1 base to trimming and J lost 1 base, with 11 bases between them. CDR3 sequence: CSARVTGTSYEQYF. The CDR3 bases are TGCAGTGCTAGAGTAACCGGGACATCCTACGAGCAGTACTTC.

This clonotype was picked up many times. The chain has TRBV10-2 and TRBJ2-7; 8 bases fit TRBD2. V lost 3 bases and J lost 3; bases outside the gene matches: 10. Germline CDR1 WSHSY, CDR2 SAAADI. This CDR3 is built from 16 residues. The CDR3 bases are TGCGCCAGCAGTGAAATCCGACTAGCGATCTACTACGAGCAGTACTTC. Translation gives CASSEIRLAIYYEQYF.

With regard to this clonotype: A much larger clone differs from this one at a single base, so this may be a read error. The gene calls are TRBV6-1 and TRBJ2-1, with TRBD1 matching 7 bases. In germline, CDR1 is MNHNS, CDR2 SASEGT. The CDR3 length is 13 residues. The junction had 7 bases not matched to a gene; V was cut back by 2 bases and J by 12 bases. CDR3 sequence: CASSETGALVQFF. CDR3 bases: TGTGCCAGCAGTGAAACAGGGGCACTGGTGCAGTTCTTC.

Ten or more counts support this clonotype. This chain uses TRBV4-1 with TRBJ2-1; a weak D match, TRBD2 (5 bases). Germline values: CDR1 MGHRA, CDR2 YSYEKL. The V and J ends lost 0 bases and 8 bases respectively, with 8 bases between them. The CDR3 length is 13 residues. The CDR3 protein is CASSQERVHEQFF. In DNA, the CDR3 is TGCGCCAGCAGCCAAGAGCGGGTCCATGAGCAGTTCTTC.

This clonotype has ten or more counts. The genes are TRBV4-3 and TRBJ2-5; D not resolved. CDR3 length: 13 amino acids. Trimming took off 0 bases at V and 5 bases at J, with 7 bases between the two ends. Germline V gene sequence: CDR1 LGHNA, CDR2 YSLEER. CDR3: CASSQEATETQYF. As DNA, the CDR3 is TGCGCCAGCAGCCAAGAGGCGACTGAGACCCAGTACTTC.

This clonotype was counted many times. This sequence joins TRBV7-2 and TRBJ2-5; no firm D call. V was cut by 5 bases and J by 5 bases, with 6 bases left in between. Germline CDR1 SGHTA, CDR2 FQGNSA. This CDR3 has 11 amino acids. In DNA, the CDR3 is TGTGCCAGCAGCGACTCTGAGACCCAGTACTTC. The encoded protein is CASSDSETQYF.

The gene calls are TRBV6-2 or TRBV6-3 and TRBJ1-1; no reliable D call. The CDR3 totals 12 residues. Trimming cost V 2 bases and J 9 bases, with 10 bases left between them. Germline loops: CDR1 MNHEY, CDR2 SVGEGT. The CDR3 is CASSYEAGKAFF. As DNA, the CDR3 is TGTGCCAGCAGTTACGAGGCGGGGAAAGCTTTCTTT.

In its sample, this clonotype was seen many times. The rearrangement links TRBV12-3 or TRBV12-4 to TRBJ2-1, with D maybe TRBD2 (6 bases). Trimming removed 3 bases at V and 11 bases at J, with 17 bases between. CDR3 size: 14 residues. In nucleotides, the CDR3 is TGTGCCAGCAGTTTCTCTCCATCGGGCGGGAAGCAGTTCTTC. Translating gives CASSFSPSGGKQFF.

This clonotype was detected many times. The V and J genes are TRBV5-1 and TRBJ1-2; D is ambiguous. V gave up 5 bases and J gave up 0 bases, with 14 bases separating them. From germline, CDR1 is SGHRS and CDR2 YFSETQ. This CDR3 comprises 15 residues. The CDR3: CASRKYSAANYGYTF. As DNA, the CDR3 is TGCGCCAGCAGAAAGTATTCAGCAGCTAACTATGGCTACACCTTC.

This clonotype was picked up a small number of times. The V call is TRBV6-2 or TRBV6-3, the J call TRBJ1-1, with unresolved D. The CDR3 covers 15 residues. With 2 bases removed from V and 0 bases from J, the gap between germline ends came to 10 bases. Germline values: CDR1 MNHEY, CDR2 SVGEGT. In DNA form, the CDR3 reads TGTGCCAGCAGTTACCCTACACTCTTGAACACTGAAGCTTTCTTT. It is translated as CASSYPTLLNTEAFF.

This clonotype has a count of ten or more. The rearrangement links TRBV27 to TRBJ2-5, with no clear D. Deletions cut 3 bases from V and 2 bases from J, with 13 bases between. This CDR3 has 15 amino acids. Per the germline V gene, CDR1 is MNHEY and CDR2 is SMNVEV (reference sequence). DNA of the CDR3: TGTGCCAGCAGTTTTGCTTTCCGGGCGCAAGAGACCCAGTACTTC. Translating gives CASSFAFRAQETQYF.

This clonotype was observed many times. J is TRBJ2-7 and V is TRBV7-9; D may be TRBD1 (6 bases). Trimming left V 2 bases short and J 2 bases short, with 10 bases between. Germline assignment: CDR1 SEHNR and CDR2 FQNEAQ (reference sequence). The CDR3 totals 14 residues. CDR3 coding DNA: TGTGCCAGCAGCTTAACAGGGATCACCTACGAGCAGTACTTC. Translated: CASSLTGITYEQYF.

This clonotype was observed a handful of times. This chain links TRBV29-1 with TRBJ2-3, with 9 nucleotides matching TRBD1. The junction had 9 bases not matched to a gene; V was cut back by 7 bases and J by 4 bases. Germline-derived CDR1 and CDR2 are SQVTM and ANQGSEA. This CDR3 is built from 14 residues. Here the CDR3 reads CSAWGGQGSDTQYF. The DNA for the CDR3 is TGCAGCGCCTGGGGGGGACAGGGATCAGATACGCAGTATTTT.

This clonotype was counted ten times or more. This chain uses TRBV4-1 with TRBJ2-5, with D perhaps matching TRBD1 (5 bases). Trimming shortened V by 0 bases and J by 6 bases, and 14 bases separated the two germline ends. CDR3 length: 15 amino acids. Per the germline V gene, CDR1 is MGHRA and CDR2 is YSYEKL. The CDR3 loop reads CASSQDRGLSQTQYF. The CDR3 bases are TGCGCCAGCAGCCAAGATAGGGGATTGTCACAGACCCAGTACTTC.

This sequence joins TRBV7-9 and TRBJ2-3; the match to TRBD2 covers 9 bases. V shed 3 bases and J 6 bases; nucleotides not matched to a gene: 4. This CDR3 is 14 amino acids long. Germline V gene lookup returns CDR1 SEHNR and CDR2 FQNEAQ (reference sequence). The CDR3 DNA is TGTGCCAGCAGCTTTCGGCGGGAGGGGGATACGCAGTATTTT. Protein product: CASSFRREGDTQYF.

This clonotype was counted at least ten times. In DNA form, the CDR3 reads TGCAGCGTCCAGGCGGGGGGACAAGAGACCCAGTACTTC. Its protein is CSVQAGGQETQYF. V is TRBV29-1 and J is TRBJ2-5, with TRBD2 matching over 8 bases. Germline values: CDR1 SQVTM, CDR2 ANQGSEA. The CDR3 length is 13 residues. V gave up 6 bases and J gave up 2 bases; unmatched junction bases: 5.

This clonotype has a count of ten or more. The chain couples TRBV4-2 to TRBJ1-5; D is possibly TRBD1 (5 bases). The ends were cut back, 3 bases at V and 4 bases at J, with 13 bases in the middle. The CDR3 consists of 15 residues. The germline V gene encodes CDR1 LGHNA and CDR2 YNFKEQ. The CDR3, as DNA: TGTGCCAGCAGCCAGGCCGGGACTAATAATCAGCCCCAGCATTTT. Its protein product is CASSQAGTNNQPQHF.